The entry that follows covers one TCR beta chain sequence. Antigen specificity is unknown. Germline V gives CDR1 SGHTA, CDR2 FQGNSA. This CDR3 spans 13 amino acids. The ends were cut back, 2 bases at V and 4 bases at J, with 8 bases in the middle. The sample comes from a study of siplizumab effects on memory and regulatory T cells. Notes on the study in general: Confirmation that proliferating Tregs from siplizumab cultures had suppressive function was not obtained. In unstimulated cells, naive T cells appeared more diverse than memory T cells and seemed major alloresponse contributors. Only a minority of proliferating CD4+ or CD8+ clones had an assignable naive or memory phenotype, with roughly 75-97% lacking one.

The protocol was immunoSEQ multiplex PCR, while the TCRdb copy is restricted to in-frame clones and leaves out a portion. The table includes 100,000 or so clones, 90% to 95% detected once. The rearrangement joins TRBV7-2 to TRBJ1-2; tentatively, D is TRBD1 (5 bases). The sample was non-Treg CD4+ T cells sorted from blood. The origin of this receptor is a human donor in good health. The CDR3 DNA sequence: TGTGCCAGCAGCTTAAGGGGTGCCTATGGCTACACCTTC. Amino acid sequence: CASSLRGAYGYTF.